The present T cell receptor beta chain was sequenced within a study of OX40 agonist ivuxolimab in advanced cancers. In the study overall: Patients' therapy was ivuxolimab, an antibody that acts as an agonist of OX40 (CD134). Patients receiving dose escalation had hepatocellular carcinoma, melanoma, renal cell or head and neck cancer. Whole-study findings and limits: Both CD4+ and CD8+ T cell populations in blood had undergone clonal expansion by week 6 at 0.1 to 3.0 mg/kg.

V lost 4 bases to trimming and J lost 2 bases, with 11 bases between them. From germline, CDR1 is LNHDA and CDR2 SQIVND (reference sequence). The CDR3 sequence is 14 residues long. This clone appeared once. What it binds is unknown. The data were produced by immunoSEQ multiplex PCR, yet TCRdb's version contains in-frame clones alone and is incomplete. Here the sample spans some 100,000 clones, 85% to 95% being singletons. Patients had blood sampled at baseline and again on cycle 4 day 1 and cycle 7 day 1. Sequencing used CD4+ or CD8+ T cells sorted from blood, obtained in a trial of the OX40 agonist ivuxolimab. The receptor comes from an adult with an advanced solid tumor such as melanoma, head and neck, liver or kidney cancer. The chain uses TRBV19 and TRBJ1-2, with a possible D match to TRBD1 (5 bases). This chain's CDR3 is CASSSGRGNYGYTF. For the CDR3, the DNA is TGTGCCAGTAGTAGCGGTCGGGGGAACTATGGCTACACCTTC.